This entry concerns a single T cell receptor (beta chain). Its antigen remains unidentified. The record originates from a study of shared clonotypes between healthy human individuals. Clones were sequenced by immunoSEQ multiplex PCR, and TCRdb holds only the in-frame ones, with some missing. The sample carries 700,000 or so clones, 55% to 75% recorded once. Study findings and constraints: As a rule, naive subsets had a larger estimated richness than memory subsets. Rarefaction analysis demonstrated incomplete sorted-subset sequencing notwithstanding large depth.

Germline values: CDR1 MNHEY, CDR2 SVGAGI. Trimming removed 6 bases at V and 8 bases at J, with 17 bases between. There are 14 residues in the CDR3. The TCR was taken from a woman aged 25 to 45 in good health. Sequenced sample: memory CD4+ T cells sorted from blood. Sample subset: CD45RA-negative fraction. The J gene is TRBJ1-3, the V gene TRBV6-5; perhaps TRBD1 as D (6 bases). The CDR3: CASSPGRGRDTIYF. The CDR3 DNA reads TGTGCCAGCAGCCCCGGCAGGGGAAGGGACACCATATATTTT.